This TCR beta chain emerged from a study of a mutant IDH1 vaccine in newly diagnosed glioma. Overall study context: Following radiotherapy alone, or alongside temozolomide cycles, vaccination was started after an interval of 4-6 weeks. Earlier therapy was either radiotherapy, temozolomide, or both, and most got both. Study-wide results and caveats: Immune responses arising from the vaccine appeared in just under 95% of patients.

Clones were sequenced by immunoSEQ multiplex PCR, and TCRdb holds only the in-frame ones, with some missing. The table records about 25,000 clones, 77% of them present only once. CDR1 and CDR2 from the germline V gene are SGHNT and YENEEA. After removal of 5 bases from V and 1 base from J, the junction contained 7 bases not matched to a gene. The CDR3 contains 15 residues. A remark on this clone: Its antigen is not identified.

Time point noted: week 5, during vaccination. Vaccination comprised doses that each held 300 ug of mutant IDH1 20-mer peptide, plus topical imiquimod. Donor diagnoses consisted of new WHO grade 3 or 4 IDH1-mutant, ATRX-lost astrocytomas. The receptor was derived from a man aged 35 to 55 with glioma. Sequencing used PBMCs, obtained from a glioma patient whose treatment included an IDH1 peptide vaccine. The J gene is TRBJ1-1, the V gene TRBV11-3, with 7 nucleotides matching TRBD1. The CDR3 sequence: CASSARAGGNTEAFF. The CDR3 DNA sequence: TGTGCCAGCAGCGCACGTGCAGGGGGGAACACTGAAGCTTTCTTT.